The T cell receptor beta chain described here comes from a study of T cells generated in artificial thymic organoids. Study observations and caveats: Organoid-derived CD8 single positive T cells showed physiological TCR clonotype diversity.

Per the germline V gene, CDR1 is SEHNR and CDR2 is FQNEAQ (reference sequence). The CDR3 has 16 amino acids. J gave up 4 bases and V 4 bases, and 7 bases lay outside the gene matches. Separate semi-nested PCRs amplified TCRalpha and TCRbeta libraries using constant-region reverse primers in TRAC or TRBC. TCRdb reanalysed the 5' RACE reads using MiXCR and keeps one entry per CDR3 protein. There are some 5,000 distinct CDR3 sequences in the sample; roughly a third occur only once, and approximately 2.3% lies in the top ten. This clonotype is medium-sized (0.01 to 0.1%). As yet, its antigen is unknown. The blood was non-mobilized peripheral blood from healthy adult donors. Primary CD8+ T cells were isolated by magnetic bead enrichment. Blood naive CD8 T cells sorted as CD3+TCRalphabeta+CD8+CD45RO-CCR7+.

Sequencing was done on a sample of naive CD8+ T cells from blood. Subset of the sample: CD3+TCRalphabeta+CD8SP T cells; for blood, CD45RO-CCR7+ naive CD8+ T cells. The gene calls are TRBV7-9 and TRBJ2-7; 13 bases match TRBD2. This clonotype was sampled from a human donor who gave cord blood stem cells for thymic organoid culture, a cardiac surgery patient who gave postnatal thymus, or a blood donor (not recorded which). CDR3: CASSSSGTSGTYEQYF. The CDR3 DNA follows: TGTGCCAGCAGCTCCTCCGGGACTAGCGGGACTTACGAGCAGTACTTC. Drawing the rest from reference TRBV7-9 and TRBJ2-7, the complete variable domain is DTGVSQNPRHKITKRGQNVTFRCDPISEHNRLYWYRQTLGQGPEFLTYFQNEAQLEKSRLLSDRFSAERPKGSFSTLEIQRTEQGDSAMYLCASSSSGTSGTYEQYFGPGTRLTVT.